This paragraph covers one T cell receptor (beta chain) sequence. Its antigen remains undetermined. Qualities for individual bases were not recorded, and no much larger clone is one base off. This record belongs to a study of high-grade serous ovarian cancer treatment subgroups (dated by TCRdb to the early 2020s). Regarding the research as a whole: On average, sequencing produced about 14,000 reads and 6,500 to 7,500 unique TCR beta rearrangements for each sample. The study profiled TCR beta repertoires in high-grade serous ovarian cancer patients grouped by complete gross resection or neoadjuvant chemotherapy response under a laparoscopic triage algorithm. The cohort comprised about 30 patients: approximately ten with no residual disease after primary surgery (R0), approximately ten excellent NACT responders, and approximately ten poor NACT responders. One primary tumor sample and two metastatic tumor samples were collected from each patient, for a total of roughly 90 samples.

There are 13 amino acids in the CDR3, from cysteine to phenylalanine inclusive. The entry retains the CDR3 DNA only, 39 bases that are in frame from base 1. V sheds 0 bases and J sheds 4 bases, leaving 6 bases between their ends. The CDR1 and CDR2 encoded by the germline V gene are SGDLS and YYNGEE. Tumor samples were collected prior to definitive surgery or chemotherapy. Genomic DNA was extracted by the MD Anderson Biospecimen Extraction Resource, and TCR sequencing was done by the MD Anderson Cancer Genomics Laboratory. High-throughput TCR profiling via ImmunoSEQ was performed on the approximately 95 tumor samples. The published analysis was carried out like this. Richness (unique productive sequences), clonality, evenness and relatedness were included as repertoire diversity metrics, and similarity between samples was assessed with the Bhattacharyya coefficient. Conclusions stayed consistent in a sensitivity analysis that left out TCRs with fewer than two reads. TCRdb took over this immuneACCESS table, retaining in-frame rearrangements with V and J assigned. Such tables are incomplete; in checked studies, under half of the missing clones stem from an unresolved V gene, and the remainder is unexplained. V, J and clone size are taken as reported in that table, and D and trimming were inferred from the DNA itself. Counted in this sample were some 15,000 clones; less than 90% of them appeared once. Around 6.5% of the sample is held by the ten biggest clonotypes.

Broader findings and caveats from the paper: Repertoire similarity between tumors of the same patient ranged about 0.095 to 0.85, whereas almost no similarity was seen between different patients. TCR clonal relatedness showed a positive correlation with neoantigen level and a trend toward positive correlation with copy number variation and mutation load from whole-genome sequencing. The TCR repertoire analyses centered on CDR3, and CDR1 and CDR2 were not analyzed. Bulk tumor TCR sequencing lacked spatial information, limiting insight into HGSC tumor complexity and diversity.

The clonotype was recovered from a human donor with high-grade serous ovarian cancer. The specimen was tumor tissue. The chain joins TRBV9 to TRBJ2-3; the D segment cannot be called with confidence. CDR3 protein: CASSVGGADTQYF. The sequenced DNA: TGTGCCAGCAGCGTAGGCGGAGCAGATACGCAGTATTTT.